These 7 T cell receptor beta chains originate from one sample sequenced in a study of cytomegalovirus exposure and HLA in healthy donors. A multiplex PCR was run with 60 Vbeta primers and 13 Jbeta primers. TCRdb's table, derived via immunoSEQ multiplex PCR, lists solely in-frame clones and lacks some. The data show 30,000 or so clones, about three fifths seen once. Sequencing was performed on PBMCs. Source of these receptors: a man aged 45 to 65 in good health and CMV-seropositive.

This sequence joins TRBV9 and TRBJ1-2; D is ambiguous. The V gene lost 6 bases and the J gene lost 7 bases, with 16 bases spanning the gap. The CDR3 has 13 residues. Looked up from germline, CDR1 is SGDLS and CDR2 is YYNGEE. In nucleotides, the CDR3 is TGTGCCAGCAAAAGGGCCCTAGAGGGTGGCTACACCTTC. It translates to CASKRALEGGYTF. Looking up the rest from reference TRBV9 and TRBJ1-2 gives the full variable domain: DSGVTQTPKHLITATGQRVTLRCSPRSGDLSVYWYQQSLDQGLQFLIQYYNGEERAKGNILERFSAQQFPDLHSELNLSSLELGDSALYFCASKRALEGGYTFGSGTRLTVV.

This chain joins TRBV30 and TRBJ1-6; D is perhaps TRBD1 (5 bases). Germline values: CDR1 GTSNPN, CDR2 SVGIG (reference sequence). Trimming removed 0 bases at V and 8 bases at J, with 14 bases between. CDR3 length equals 15 residues. The CDR3 here is CAWSVNRRGDSPLHF. CDR3 nucleotide sequence: TGTGCCTGGAGTGTAAATCGAAGGGGTGATTCACCCCTCCACTTT.

The rearrangement joins TRBV7-3 to TRBJ1-1, with D maybe TRBD1 (6 bases). The CDR3 runs to 13 residues. V lost 5 bases to trimming and J lost 2 bases, with 9 bases between them. CDR1 and CDR2 (germline): SGHTA, FQGTGA. The CDR3 loop is CASSPGQNTEAFF. The CDR3 DNA reads TGTGCCAGCAGCCCGGGACAAAACACTGAAGCTTTCTTT.

The sample holds a few counts of this clone. This chain's CDR3 is CASSQQTTEQFF. CDR3 nucleotide sequence: TGTGCCAGCAGCCAACAGACTACCGAGCAGTTCTTC. This rearrangement joins TRBV6-1 to TRBJ2-1, with D possibly matching TRBD2 (5 bases). Deletions cut 6 bases from V and 10 bases from J, with 13 bases between. CDR1 is MNHNS, CDR2 SASEGT, per germline. The CDR3 spans 12 residues.

The chain couples TRBV29-1 to TRBJ2-7; the D gene is possibly TRBD2 (7 bases). The CDR3 is made up of 13 amino acids. Germline assignment: CDR1 SQVTM and CDR2 ANQGSEA. V was shortened by 7 bases and J by 2 bases, with 15 bases between the two germline ends. The CDR3 DNA reads TGCAGCGGGGGGGGCGGGCGGCCCTACGAGCAGTACTTC. It codes for CSGGGGRPYEQYF.

The chain carries TRBV19 and TRBJ1-1; unclear D gene. The CDR3 consists of 14 residues. V gave up 6 bases and J gave up 5 bases, with 16 bases separating them. From germline, CDR1 is LNHDA and CDR2 SQIVND (reference sequence). CDR3 protein: CASSPTWVLTEAFF. CDR3 nucleotide sequence: TGTGCCAGTAGCCCGACATGGGTGTTGACTGAAGCTTTCTTT. Using reference TRBV19 and TRBJ1-1 for the parts outside the CDR3, the full variable domain is DGGITQSPKYLFRKEGQNVTLSCEQNLNHDAMYWYRQDPGQGLRLIYYSQIVNDFQKGDIAEGYSVSREKKESFPLTVTSAQKNPTAFYLCASSPTWVLTEAFFGQGTRLTVV.

The chain uses TRBV7-2 and TRBJ2-3, with a tentative D call TRBD1 (6 bases). V shed 6 bases and J shed 3 bases, with 16 bases lying between them. This CDR3 contains 15 residues. Germline loops: CDR1 SGHTA, CDR2 FQGNSA. CDR3 nucleotide sequence: TGTGCCAGCAGTCCCCCACAGGGTTGGACAGATACGCAGTATTTT. Its translation is CASSPPQGWTDTQYF.